These T cell receptor beta chains were read from a single sample in a study of blood T cell repertoires in COVID-19. Profiled with immunoSEQ multiplex PCR; TCRdb holds only in-frame clones, not every one. The sample carries 330,000 or so clones, 80% to 90% recorded once. The sample consisted of PBMCs or T cells enriched from blood (not recorded which). The receptors were gathered from a man aged 25 to 45 who had recovered from COVID-19. Each CDR3 is given with its conserved first and last residue. The D gene is left open where the match is weak. Clone sizes are given selectively: once, few, many, or a class where the clone is expanded.

clone_size: .
j_call: TRBJ1-2
d_call: .
v_call: TRBV7-9
cdr3_aa: CASSLGLERQDNYGYTF
cdr3_nt: TGTGCCAGCAGCTTAGGGTTGGAGAGACAGGATAACTATGGCTACACCTTC

clone_size: .
j_call: TRBJ1-5
d_call: .
v_call: TRBV2
cdr3_aa: CASSELQSVGNQPQHF
cdr3_nt: TGTGCCAGCAGTGAACTTCAGTCAGTCGGCAATCAGCCCCAGCATTTT

clone_size: once
j_call: TRBJ2-7
d_call: .
v_call: TRBV5-1
cdr3_aa: CASSLEQDPYEQYF
cdr3_nt: TGCGCCAGCAGCTTGGAACAGGATCCCTACGAGCAGTACTTC

clone_size: .
j_call: TRBJ1-5
d_call: .
v_call: TRBV2
cdr3_aa: CASRRSGDNQPQHF
cdr3_nt: TGTGCCAGCAGAAGGTCGGGGGACAATCAGCCCCAGCATTTT

clone_size: .
j_call: TRBJ2-2
d_call: TRBD2
v_call: TRBV5-1
cdr3_aa: CASQKAGGNTGELFF
cdr3_nt: TGCGCCAGCCAAAAAGCGGGGGGCAACACCGGGGAGCTGTTTTTT

clone_size: .
j_call: TRBJ1-2
d_call: TRBD1
v_call: TRBV6-5
cdr3_aa: CASSYSQGAGYGYTF
cdr3_nt: TGTGCCAGCAGTTACTCTCAGGGGGCAGGCTATGGCTACACCTTC

clone_size: .
j_call: TRBJ2-5
d_call: TRBD1
v_call: TRBV29-1
cdr3_aa: CSVTGQGIAQYF
cdr3_nt: TGCAGCGTGACGGGACAGGGAATCGCCCAGTACTTC

clone_size: few
j_call: TRBJ2-7
d_call: .
v_call: TRBV2
cdr3_aa: CASSDAGLPPYEQYF
cdr3_nt: TGTGCCAGCAGTGATGCGGGGCTACCTCCCTACGAGCAGTACTTC

clone_size: .
j_call: TRBJ1-5
d_call: TRBD1
v_call: TRBV5-1
cdr3_aa: CASSLGTGVQQPQHF
cdr3_nt: TGCGCCAGCAGCCTCGGGACAGGGGTACAGCAGCCCCAGCATTTT

clone_size: .
j_call: TRBJ1-5
d_call: TRBD1
v_call: TRBV7-6
cdr3_aa: CASSLGDSSQPQHF
cdr3_nt: TGTGCCAGCAGCTTAGGGGACAGCTCTCAGCCCCAGCATTTT

clone_size: .
j_call: TRBJ2-5
d_call: TRBD2
v_call: TRBV2
cdr3_aa: CASRGLAGGQETQYF
cdr3_nt: TGTGCCAGTCGGGGACTAGCGGGAGGTCAAGAGACCCAGTACTTC

clone_size: .
j_call: TRBJ1-2
d_call: TRBD1
v_call: TRBV19
cdr3_aa: CASSADRGTLYGYTF
cdr3_nt: TGTGCCAGTAGTGCGGACAGGGGGACCCTTTATGGCTACACCTTC

clone_size: .
j_call: TRBJ1-5
d_call: .
v_call: TRBV29-1
cdr3_aa: CSVQDSHSNQPQHF
cdr3_nt: TGCAGCGTCCAAGACTCTCATTCCAATCAGCCCCAGCATTTT

clone_size: .
j_call: TRBJ1-5
d_call: TRBD1
v_call: TRBV28
cdr3_aa: CASRRTGNNQPQHF
cdr3_nt: TGTGCCAGCAGACGGACAGGGAACAATCAGCCCCAGCATTTT

clone_size: .
j_call: TRBJ2-1
d_call: .
v_call: TRBV28
cdr3_aa: CASSLYLGAYNEQFF
cdr3_nt: TGTGCCAGCAGTTTATATCTCGGGGCCTACAATGAGCAGTTCTTC

clone_size: .
j_call: TRBJ2-5
d_call: .
v_call: TRBV7-6
cdr3_aa: CASSLLSGSQETQYF
cdr3_nt: TGTGCCAGCAGCTTACTTTCGGGTTCCCAAGAGACCCAGTACTTC

clone_size: .
j_call: TRBJ2-1
d_call: TRBD2
v_call: TRBV9
cdr3_aa: CASSVDLAVYNEQFF
cdr3_nt: TGTGCCAGCAGCGTAGACCTAGCGGTCTACAATGAGCAGTTCTTC

clone_size: once
j_call: TRBJ2-7
d_call: TRBD1
v_call: TRBV4-1
cdr3_aa: CASSRGQGAYEQYF
cdr3_nt: TGCGCCAGCAGCCGAGGACAGGGGGCGTACGAGCAGTACTTC

clone_size: .
j_call: TRBJ1-4
d_call: TRBD1
v_call: TRBV7-2
cdr3_aa: CASSLASQGAGPTNEKLFF
cdr3_nt: TGTGCCAGCAGCTTAGCCTCACAGGGGGCAGGTCCAACTAATGAAAAACTGTTTTTT

clone_size: few
j_call: TRBJ2-1
d_call: TRBD2
v_call: TRBV7-8
cdr3_aa: CASSASSGVLNEQFF
cdr3_nt: TGTGCCAGCAGCGCGAGTAGCGGGGTATTGAATGAGCAGTTCTTC

clone_size: .
j_call: TRBJ1-1
d_call: .
v_call: TRBV7-3
cdr3_aa: CASSFRNINTEAFF
cdr3_nt: TGTGCCAGCAGCTTCAGAAACATTAACACTGAAGCTTTCTTT

clone_size: .
j_call: TRBJ2-5
d_call: .
v_call: TRBV6-5
cdr3_aa: CASSRQETQYF
cdr3_nt: TGTGCCAGCAGCCGGCAAGAGACCCAGTACTTC

clone_size: .
j_call: TRBJ2-7
d_call: .
v_call: TRBV28
cdr3_aa: CASSSGQSYEQYF
cdr3_nt: TGTGCCAGCAGCTCTGGACAGTCCTACGAGCAGTACTTC

clone_size: .
j_call: TRBJ2-5
d_call: .
v_call: TRBV2
cdr3_aa: CASKTSRTQETQYF
cdr3_nt: TGTGCCAGCAAAACCTCGCGGACTCAAGAGACCCAGTACTTC

clone_size: once
j_call: TRBJ2-1
d_call: TRBD1
v_call: TRBV5-4
cdr3_aa: CASSGDRASYNEQFF
cdr3_nt: TGTGCCAGCAGCGGCGACAGGGCATCCTACAATGAGCAGTTCTTC

clone_size: .
j_call: TRBJ2-7
d_call: TRBD2
v_call: TRBV7-6
cdr3_aa: CASSSPGLAGEYEQYF
cdr3_nt: TGTGCCAGCAGCTCCCCAGGACTAGCGGGGGAGTACGAGCAGTACTTC

clone_size: .
j_call: TRBJ2-7
d_call: TRBD1
v_call: TRBV24-1
cdr3_aa: CATSDWRTGVGEQYF
cdr3_nt: TGTGCCACCAGTGATTGGCGGACAGGGGTGGGGGAGCAGTACTTC

clone_size: once
j_call: TRBJ1-5
d_call: .
v_call: TRBV10-2
cdr3_aa: CASNSGQFLSSNQPQHF
cdr3_nt: TGCGCCAGCAATTCAGGACAGTTCCTGAGTAGCAATCAGCCCCAGCATTTT

clone_size: .
j_call: TRBJ2-3
d_call: TRBD2
v_call: TRBV4-1
cdr3_aa: CASGGGDTQYF
cdr3_nt: TGCGCCAGCGGGGGGGGAGATACGCAGTATTTT

clone_size: .
j_call: TRBJ2-7
d_call: TRBD1
v_call: TRBV11-2
cdr3_aa: CASSSSGQGFYEQYF
cdr3_nt: TGTGCCAGCAGTTCGTCGGGACAGGGGTTCTACGAGCAGTACTTC

clone_size: .
j_call: TRBJ2-7
d_call: .
v_call: TRBV4-1
cdr3_aa: CASSLRTVSYEQYF
cdr3_nt: TGCGCCAGCAGCCTGAGGACTGTATCCTACGAGCAGTACTTC

clone_size: .
j_call: TRBJ2-7
d_call: TRBD1
v_call: TRBV10-3
cdr3_aa: CAISRQGAQYEQYF
cdr3_nt: TGTGCCATCAGTCGACAGGGGGCGCAATACGAGCAGTACTTC

clone_size: .
j_call: TRBJ2-1
d_call: TRBD2
v_call: TRBV27
cdr3_aa: CASSWGLGGGYNEQFF
cdr3_nt: TGTGCCAGCAGTTGGGGGTTGGGCGGGGGATACAATGAGCAGTTCTTC

clone_size: .
j_call: TRBJ1-1
d_call: TRBD1
v_call: TRBV27
cdr3_aa: CASSLFPTGDEGTEAFF
cdr3_nt: TGTGCCAGTAGTTTATTCCCGACAGGGGATGAGGGCACTGAAGCTTTCTTT

clone_size: once
j_call: TRBJ1-5
d_call: TRBD1
v_call: TRBV5-1
cdr3_aa: CASSIGTDSNQPQHF
cdr3_nt: TGCGCCAGCAGCATAGGGACAGATAGCAATCAGCCCCAGCATTTT

clone_size: .
j_call: TRBJ2-7
d_call: TRBD2
v_call: TRBV7-9
cdr3_aa: CASSLAGGEYEQYF
cdr3_nt: TGTGCCAGCAGCTTAGCGGGGGGGGAGTACGAGCAGTACTTC

clone_size: .
j_call: TRBJ1-2
d_call: TRBD1
v_call: TRBV7-8
cdr3_aa: CASSLIPQGVDYGYTF
cdr3_nt: TGTGCCAGCAGCTTAATCCCGCAGGGGGTCGACTATGGCTACACCTTC

clone_size: .
j_call: TRBJ2-2
d_call: .
v_call: TRBV5-4
cdr3_aa: CASSLGGATGELFF
cdr3_nt: TGTGCCAGCAGCTTGGGCGGTGCCACCGGGGAGCTGTTTTTT

clone_size: .
j_call: TRBJ1-5
d_call: .
v_call: TRBV6-4
cdr3_aa: CASSDEEGNQPQHF
cdr3_nt: TGTGCCAGCAGTGACGAAGAGGGCAATCAGCCCCAGCATTTT

clone_size: .
j_call: TRBJ2-1
d_call: .
v_call: TRBV30
cdr3_aa: CAWTVRSAGINEQFF
cdr3_nt: TGTGCCTGGACCGTACGGTCGGCGGGGATCAATGAGCAGTTCTTC

clone_size: .
j_call: TRBJ2-3
d_call: .
v_call: TRBV10-3
cdr3_aa: CAIENPGGHPSNLSTDTQYF
cdr3_nt: TGTGCCATCGAGAACCCCGGGGGGCACCCCAGTAACCTTAGCACAGATACGCAGTATTTT

clone_size: .
j_call: TRBJ1-2
d_call: .
v_call: TRBV21-1
cdr3_aa: CASSPDRGFFGYTF
cdr3_nt: TGTGCCAGCAGCCCGGACAGGGGGTTTTTCGGCTACACCTTC

clone_size: .
j_call: TRBJ2-1
d_call: TRBD2
v_call: TRBV10-3
cdr3_aa: CAIGTSGSQSSYNEQFF
cdr3_nt: TGTGCCATCGGGACTAGCGGGTCCCAGAGCTCCTACAATGAGCAGTTCTTC

clone_size: .
j_call: TRBJ2-1
d_call: TRBD2
v_call: TRBV7-3
cdr3_aa: CASSPSGGSNEQFF
cdr3_nt: TGTGCCAGCAGCCCCAGCGGGGGAAGCAATGAGCAGTTCTTC

clone_size: .
j_call: TRBJ1-4
d_call: TRBD1
v_call: TRBV4-1
cdr3_aa: CASSHEPGQGGEKLFF
cdr3_nt: TGCGCCAGCAGCCACGAACCGGGACAGGGTGGGGAAAAACTGTTTTTT

clone_size: few
j_call: TRBJ2-1
d_call: TRBD2
v_call: TRBV6-5
cdr3_aa: CASSSYGGASYNEQFF
cdr3_nt: TGTGCCAGCAGTTCTTACGGGGGGGCATCCTACAATGAGCAGTTCTTC

clone_size: .
j_call: TRBJ1-5
d_call: TRBD1
v_call: TRBV4-2
cdr3_aa: CASSSSGGGGYSNQPQHF
cdr3_nt: TGTGCCAGCAGCTCTTCAGGGGGCGGCGGGTATAGCAATCAGCCCCAGCATTTT

clone_size: .
j_call: TRBJ1-3
d_call: .
v_call: TRBV15
cdr3_aa: CATSRKGAGNTIYF
cdr3_nt: TGTGCCACCAGCAGGAAGGGGGCTGGAAACACCATATATTTT

clone_size: .
j_call: TRBJ1-6
d_call: TRBD1
v_call: TRBV5-8
cdr3_aa: CASSLVGQGWSPLHF
cdr3_nt: TGTGCCAGCAGCTTGGTCGGACAGGGGTGGTCACCCCTCCACTTT

clone_size: .
j_call: TRBJ1-5
d_call: TRBD1
v_call: TRBV10-3
cdr3_aa: CAISESDRRSQPQHF
cdr3_nt: TGTGCCATCAGTGAGTCGGACAGGCGGAGTCAGCCCCAGCATTTT

clone_size: .
j_call: TRBJ1-2
d_call: .
v_call: TRBV6-5
cdr3_aa: CASSLGTPSGYTF
cdr3_nt: TGTGCCAGCAGTCTCGGGACTCCCTCTGGCTACACCTTC

clone_size: once
j_call: TRBJ1-1
d_call: .
v_call: TRBV12-3/TRBV12-4
cdr3_aa: CASSWGENTEAFF
cdr3_nt: TGTGCCAGCAGTTGGGGGGAGAACACTGAAGCTTTCTTT

clone_size: .
j_call: TRBJ1-3
d_call: .
v_call: TRBV28
cdr3_aa: CASRPRGLLENTIYF
cdr3_nt: TGTGCCAGCAGACCCCGTGGCTTGCTTGAAAACACCATATATTTT

clone_size: .
j_call: TRBJ1-1
d_call: .
v_call: TRBV27
cdr3_aa: CASRTSRGANTEAFF
cdr3_nt: TGTGCCAGCAGAACCTCCCGGGGAGCGAACACTGAAGCTTTCTTT

clone_size: .
j_call: TRBJ1-5
d_call: .
v_call: TRBV24-1
cdr3_aa: CATSDLQGNQPQHF
cdr3_nt: TGTGCCACCAGTGATCTACAGGGCAATCAGCCCCAGCATTTT

clone_size: .
j_call: TRBJ1-1
d_call: .
v_call: TRBV5-1
cdr3_aa: CASSPLAGVDTEAFF
cdr3_nt: TGCGCCAGCAGCCCCCTCGCAGGGGTGGACACTGAAGCTTTCTTT

clone_size: .
j_call: TRBJ1-1
d_call: .
v_call: TRBV7-9
cdr3_aa: CASSPYVGEAFF
cdr3_nt: TGTGCCAGCAGCCCTTATGTCGGTGAAGCTTTCTTT

clone_size: .
j_call: TRBJ2-7
d_call: .
v_call: TRBV6-5
cdr3_aa: CATKYGTSTGYEQYF
cdr3_nt: TGTGCCACCAAATACGGGACTTCTACGGGTTACGAGCAGTACTTC

clone_size: .
j_call: TRBJ2-2
d_call: TRBD2
v_call: TRBV28
cdr3_aa: CASSLGLGIAGVPTGELFF
cdr3_nt: TGTGCCAGCAGTTTAGGCCTTGGGATAGCGGGGGTTCCCACCGGGGAGCTGTTTTTT

clone_size: .
j_call: TRBJ2-3
d_call: TRBD1
v_call: TRBV2
cdr3_aa: CASRDRGATDTQYF
cdr3_nt: TGTGCCAGCAGGGACAGGGGAGCGACAGATACGCAGTATTTT